The clone carrying this T cell receptor (beta chain) was found a few times. Its specificity is not known. This sample was included in a study of T cells in Graves' hyperthyroidism and ophthalmopathy. CDR3 length: 15 residues. V lost 0 bases and J 3 bases, leaving 13 bases between the germline ends. Germline CDR1 reads SGDLS; CDR2 reads YYNGEE. Regarding the study as a whole: Stable hyperthyroidism and ophthalmopathy were separated using 13 V-J signatures.

RNA transcripts yielded amplified TCR beta CDR3 regions. Initially, a first-round RT-PCR of the TCR CDR3 employed the HTBI primer set. TCRdb reanalysed the multiplex PCR reads using MiXCR and keeps one entry per CDR3 protein. The profile shows about 350,000 distinct CDR3 sequences, about 15% of them singletons. Absent ophthalmopathy progression within 18 months defined stable Graves' hyperthyroidism. The authors took PBMCs from 10 ml fresh peripheral blood. Sequenced: blood. The TCR comes from a woman aged 25 to 39 with Graves' hyperthyroidism. The rearrangement links TRBV9 to TRBJ2-7, with no clear D. CDR3 loop: CASSVDPGTFYEQYF. In DNA, the CDR3 is TGTGCCAGCAGCGTAGATCCCGGAACATTCTACGAGCAGTACTTC. Filled out from reference TRBV9 and TRBJ2-7, the complete variable domain reads DSGVTQTPKHLITATGQRVTLRCSPRSGDLSVYWYQQSLDQGLQFLIQYYNGEERAKGNILERFSAQQFPDLHSELNLSSLELGDSALYFCASSVDPGTFYEQYFGPGTRLTVT.